The entry below gives a single TCR beta chain sequence along with its context. This sample also contains other DNA sequences that code for the same CDR3. This entry belongs to a study of shared clonotypes between healthy human individuals. Authors' analysis steps: Junction-only immunoSEQ sequences carried no quality scores, so filtering differed. The protocol was immunoSEQ multiplex PCR, while the TCRdb copy is restricted to in-frame clones and leaves out a portion. V, J and clone size are those of that table, while D and trimming were read from the DNA. The sample includes about 1 million clones, about 75% of them seen just once. The study enrolled healthy HIV-negative adults without recent acute infections or vaccinations as donors. Caucasian adults living in Nashville, Tennessee, provided all samples. The clonotype comes from a man aged 18 to 30 in good health. Material: memory CD4+ T cells sorted from blood. Subset given: CD45RA-negative fraction.

CDR3 nucleotide sequence: TGTGCCAGCAGCTCCGGACAGGGCTATGGCTACACCTTC. This codes for CASSSGQGYGYTF. The rearrangement joins TRBV5-6 to TRBJ1-2, with 8 nucleotides matching TRBD1. In germline, CDR1 is SGHDT, CDR2 YYEEEE. After removal of 3 bases from V and 4 bases from J, the junction contained 2 bases not matched to a gene. This CDR3 spans 13 amino acids. The complete variable domain, with remaining parts taken from reference TRBV5-6 and TRBJ1-2, reads DAGVTQSPTHLIKTRGQQVTLRCSPKSGHDTVSWYQQALGQGPQFIFQYYEEEERQRGNFPDRFSGHQFPNYSSELNVNALLLGDSALYLCASSSGQGYGYTFGSGTRLTVV.